The subject of this entry is one TCR beta chain. V was pared by 1 base and J by 5 bases, with 10 bases of the junction left unmatched. CDR3 length: 17 amino acids. Germline V gives CDR1 MNHNS, CDR2 SASEGT. The data derive from a study of blood T cell repertoires in COVID-19. Study-level background: Nucleic acid was either cDNA or gDNA, and it came from T cells, B-cell-depleted T cells, or PBMCs.

Per the study methods: Amplification with reference gene primers provided the estimates of nucleated cell counts. The data were produced by immunoSEQ multiplex PCR, yet TCRdb's version contains in-frame clones alone and is incomplete. V, J and clone size derive from that table, while D and trimming were established from the DNA sequence. The repertoire holds tens of thousands of clones, with 90% as singletons. Sample: peripheral blood. The V and J genes are TRBV6-1 and TRBJ2-4; 8 bases are shared with TRBD2. The clonotype comes from a woman between 35 and 50 years old with active COVID-19. DNA for the CDR3: TGTGCCAGCAGTGAAGTCCACGGGGGGGGTTGGGAAAACATTCAGTACTTC. The encoded protein is CASSEVHGGGWENIQYF.